A selection of T cell receptor beta chains follows, all from one sample in a study of beta chain features in type 1 diabetes. Clones were read by immunoSEQ multiplex PCR, and TCRdb kept only the in-frame ones, dropping some. The data hold about 260,000 clones, with 55% to 70% observed a single time. What was sequenced was naive CD4+ T cells from blood. These receptors were obtained from a man aged 25 to 45 in good health. The CDR3 runs from the conserved cysteine through the conserved F or W. The order of the fields is D gene, clone size, J gene, V gene, CDR3 DNA, CDR3 protein. D genes are given only for firm matches. Clone size, where shown, is once, few, many, or a class for clones that have expanded.

>-|-|TRBJ1-2|TRBV15
TGTGCCACCAGCAGAGCTGCTGTCTCTAACTATGGCTACACCTTC
CATSRAAVSNYGYTF
>-|few|TRBJ2-7|TRBV29-1
TGCAGCTACACTCATGGGTCCTACGAGCAGTACTTC
CSYTHGSYEQYF
>-|once|TRBJ2-1|TRBV9
TGTGCCAGCAGCGCCTTCATGGCAGTGTACTCCTACAATGAGCAGTTCTTC
CASSAFMAVYSYNEQFF
>-|-|TRBJ2-3|TRBV30
TGTGCCTGGAGTCAGAGACTCAATACGCAGTATTTT
CAWSQRLNTQYF
>-|few|TRBJ1-2|TRBV6-5
TGTGCCAGCAGCCGTGGTAAGGGTGGAGGCTACACCTTC
CASSRGKGGGYTF
>TRBD1|-|TRBJ2-6|TRBV9
TGTGCCAGCAGCGTAGACGGGACAGGGCTTAACGTCCTGACTTTC
CASSVDGTGLNVLTF
>-|-|TRBJ2-7|TRBV4-2
TGTGCCAGCAGCCAAGCGGAGCGCTCCTACGAGCAGTACTTC
CASSQAERSYEQYF
>-|-|TRBJ2-5|TRBV7-9
TGTGCCAGCAGCTCTTGGGACACACAAGAGACCCAGTACTTC
CASSSWDTQETQYF
>-|-|TRBJ2-3|TRBV30
TGTGCCTGGAGTGGGTCCCAGGGTGCCTTAGATACGCAGTATTTT
CAWSGSQGALDTQYF
>-|-|TRBJ2-4|TRBV4-1
TGCGCCAGCAGCCAAGATTTGGCGGGACTGTCAATTCAGTACTTC
CASSQDLAGLSIQYF
>-|few|TRBJ2-1|TRBV30
TGTGCCTGGAAGGGGACCTACAATGAGCAGTTCTTC
CAWKGTYNEQFF
>-|-|TRBJ2-7|TRBV7-2
TGTGCCAGCAGCATTGGGACGAAGGGGGACTACGAGCAGTACTTC
CASSIGTKGDYEQYF
>-|-|TRBJ2-1|TRBV20-1
TGCACAGTTCCCCGAGGTGGTGAGCAGTTCTTC
CTVPRGGEQFF
>-|few|TRBJ2-5|TRBV18
TGTGCCAGCTCAATTATTTACCAAGAGACCCAGTACTTC
CASSIIYQETQYF
>-|-|TRBJ2-1|TRBV29-1
TGCAGCGTTTACAGGGGGGGCTCCTACAATGAGCAGTTCTTC
CSVYRGGSYNEQFF
>-|-|TRBJ1-2|TRBV27
TGTGCCAGCAGTTCAGCGGGGGGCTATGGCTACACCTTC
CASSSAGGYGYTF
>-|few|TRBJ2-5|TRBV5-1
TGCGCCAGCAGCTTGAGGGGAGGAGAGACCCAGTACTTC
CASSLRGGETQYF
>-|-|TRBJ1-5|TRBV29-1
TGCAGCGTTCGGGGGGGTATCAATCAGCCCCAGCATTTT
CSVRGGINQPQHF
>TRBD1|-|TRBJ2-2|TRBV7-9
TGTGCCAGCAGCACACTTACAGGGGCCGGCACCGGGGAGCTGTTTTTT
CASSTLTGAGTGELFF
>TRBD2|-|TRBJ2-5|TRBV13
TGTGCCAGCAGCCGACGACTAGCGGGAGAGGAAGAGACCCAGTACTTC
CASSRRLAGEEETQYF
>-|-|TRBJ2-3|TRBV11-2
TGTGCCAGCAGCCTCAGTGTGGGAGAAGGTACAGATACGCAGTATTTT
CASSLSVGEGTDTQYF
>-|-|TRBJ2-1|TRBV10-3
TGTGCCATATACGGGGGTGCAGGGCTTGAGCAGTTCTTC
CAIYGGAGLEQFF
>-|-|TRBJ2-7|TRBV18
TGTGCCAGCTCACCCCCGGGGGCAAGGAGCTCCTACGAGCAGTACTTC
CASSPPGARSSYEQYF
>-|-|TRBJ2-3|TRBV5-6
TGTGCCAGCAGTACTAGCACAGATACGCAGTATTTT
CASSTSTDTQYF